Listed below are T cell receptor beta chains from one sample, sequenced in a study of blood T cell repertoires in COVID-19. Method: immunoSEQ multiplex PCR; TCRdb's copy keeps in-frame clones and lacks some. The table lists 150,000 to 250,000 clones, 82% of them singletons. The sequenced material came from peripheral blood. The source is a human donor with acute or convalescent COVID-19. The donor label of this sample is uncertain. Each CDR3 is given with its conserved first and last residue. D genes are given only for firm matches. Where a row states a size, it is once, few, many or the class of an expanded clone; other rows omit it.

size: .
D: TRBD2
J: TRBJ2-7
V: TRBV5-1
DNA: TGCGCCAGCAGCCCAGGGGGACTAGCGGGCGTGCAGTACTTC
CDR3: CASSPGGLAGVQYF

size: .
D: TRBD1
J: TRBJ1-6
V: TRBV29-1
DNA: TGCAGCGTTGGACAGGGAGATTCACCCCTCCACTTT
CDR3: CSVGQGDSPLHF

size: .
D: TRBD2
J: TRBJ2-5
V: TRBV15
DNA: TGTGCCACCAGCCGAGACCCTGGGACTAGCGGCAACCAAGAGACCCAGTACTTC
CDR3: CATSRDPGTSGNQETQYF

size: .
D: .
J: TRBJ2-7
V: TRBV9
DNA: TGTGCCAGCAGCGCCTACCGGGACACTGGCTACGAGCAGTACTTC
CDR3: CASSAYRDTGYEQYF

size: many
D: .
J: TRBJ2-2
V: TRBV29-1
DNA: TGCAGCGTTCTACAGACGAACACCGGGGAGCTGTTTTTT
CDR3: CSVLQTNTGELFF

size: .
D: .
J: TRBJ1-4
V: TRBV4-2
DNA: TGTGCCAGCTTAAGGGGTACAGGGTCGGGGGAAAAACTGTTTTTT
CDR3: CASLRGTGSGEKLFF

size: .
D: TRBD1
J: TRBJ1-1
V: TRBV6-6
DNA: TGTGCCAGCAGTCCTACCCGCTTCGGGACAGGGGTCACTGAAGCTTTCTTT
CDR3: CASSPTRFGTGVTEAFF

size: few
D: .
J: TRBJ2-7
V: TRBV11-2
DNA: TGTGCCAGCAGCTTAAACTCTCCCGCCTACGAGCAGTACTTC
CDR3: CASSLNSPAYEQYF

size: .
D: TRBD2
J: TRBJ2-1
V: TRBV12-5
DNA: TGTGCTAGTGGTTCTAGCGGGAGAAGAAATGAGCAGTTCTTC
CDR3: CASGSSGRRNEQFF

size: .
D: TRBD1
J: TRBJ2-7
V: TRBV14
DNA: TGTGCCAGCAGCCAAGGGACAGGGGCCCCCTACGAGCAGTACTTC
CDR3: CASSQGTGAPYEQYF

size: .
D: .
J: TRBJ2-7
V: TRBV5-1
DNA: TGCGCCAGCAGCTTGGCCGGCAGGGCTGGGGCCTACGAGCAGTACTTC
CDR3: CASSLAGRAGAYEQYF

size: .
D: TRBD2
J: TRBJ2-3
V: TRBV4-3
DNA: TGCGCCAGCAGCCGAAAAGGACTAGCGGGAGGGCCGTTTTCTGATACGCAGTATTTT
CDR3: CASSRKGLAGGPFSDTQYF

size: .
D: TRBD1
J: TRBJ2-2
V: TRBV7-2
DNA: TGTGCCAGCAGCGTCCGACAGGGGGCGAACACCGGGGAGCTGTTTTTT
CDR3: CASSVRQGANTGELFF

size: few
D: TRBD1
J: TRBJ1-1
V: TRBV7-9
DNA: TGTGCCAGCAGCGTGGGACAGGGGAGGACTGAAGCTTTCTTT
CDR3: CASSVGQGRTEAFF

size: .
D: TRBD1
J: TRBJ2-7
V: TRBV10-1
DNA: TGCGCCAGCAGTGAGTCGGCAGGACAGGACGAGCAGTACTTC
CDR3: CASSESAGQDEQYF

size: .
D: TRBD1
J: TRBJ2-1
V: TRBV28
DNA: TGTGCCAGCAGTCCCCCGACAGGGAATTCCTACAATGAGCAGTTCTTC
CDR3: CASSPPTGNSYNEQFF

size: .
D: .
J: TRBJ2-1
V: TRBV6-6
DNA: TGTGCCAGCAGTTATTCCTATGAGCAGTTCTTC
CDR3: CASSYSYEQFF

size: .
D: TRBD1
J: TRBJ2-1
V: TRBV5-1
DNA: TGCGCCAGCAGCTTACAGGGGGGAAGGCTCTCCTACAATGAGCAGTTCTTC
CDR3: CASSLQGGRLSYNEQFF

size: .
D: .
J: TRBJ2-3
V: TRBV5-1
DNA: TGCGCCAGCAGCTTGGGACTAGGCGATACGCAGTATTTT
CDR3: CASSLGLGDTQYF

size: .
D: .
J: TRBJ1-2
V: TRBV24-1
DNA: TGTGCCACCAGTGATCCGGCGGGTGGCTACACCTTC
CDR3: CATSDPAGGYTF

size: .
D: .
J: TRBJ1-3
V: TRBV7-2
DNA: TGTGCCAGCAGCTTCCCGACTATCTCTGGAAACACCATATATTTT
CDR3: CASSFPTISGNTIYF

size: .
D: TRBD2
J: TRBJ2-7
V: TRBV5-1
DNA: TGCGCCAGCAGGAGGTCGGCGGGAGCAAGTGAGCAGTACTTC
CDR3: CASRRSAGASEQYF

size: .
D: .
J: TRBJ2-7
V: TRBV6-4
DNA: TGTGCCAGCAGTCCCCGCAGGCTAGCAGCACCCAAGGCCTACGAGCAGTACTTC
CDR3: CASSPRRLAAPKAYEQYF

size: .
D: .
J: TRBJ2-5
V: TRBV5-8
DNA: TGTGCCAGCAGCTTGAGGGGCTCGGAGACCCAGTACTTC
CDR3: CASSLRGSETQYF

size: .
D: TRBD2
J: TRBJ2-7
V: TRBV10-1
DNA: TGCGCCAGCAGTGAGCCTCCATGGCGGGAGTTGCACGAGCAGTACTTC
CDR3: CASSEPPWRELHEQYF

size: once
D: .
J: TRBJ2-1
V: TRBV28
DNA: TGTGCCGCGGCGGGTTACAATGAGCAGTTCTTC
CDR3: CAAAGYNEQFF

size: .
D: .
J: TRBJ2-5
V: TRBV6-5
DNA: TGTGCCAGCAGTTACGACAGGATCGAGACCCAGTACTTC
CDR3: CASSYDRIETQYF

size: once
D: .
J: TRBJ2-7
V: TRBV27
DNA: TGTGCCAGCAGTAGCCTTAAGACCTACGAGCAGTACTTC
CDR3: CASSSLKTYEQYF

size: .
D: .
J: TRBJ1-3
V: TRBV5-1
DNA: TGCGCCAGCAGCTCAGACAGCTCTGGAAACACCATATATTTT
CDR3: CASSSDSSGNTIYF

size: .
D: .
J: TRBJ2-7
V: TRBV7-2
DNA: TGTGCCAGCAGCTTAGATCGATGGGCGTACGAGCAGTACTTC
CDR3: CASSLDRWAYEQYF

size: .
D: .
J: TRBJ2-3
V: TRBV27
DNA: TGTGCCAGCAGTACCCTTGGGACTAGCACAGATACGCAGTATTTT
CDR3: CASSTLGTSTDTQYF

size: .
D: .
J: TRBJ1-5
V: TRBV6-6
DNA: TGTGCCAGCAGCCCTGGCCCGGGAGGGGCCCAGCATTTT
CDR3: CASSPGPGGAQHF

size: .
D: .
J: TRBJ2-4
V: TRBV5-1
DNA: TGCGCCAGCAGCTTGGATCTAGCCAAAAACATTCAGTACTTC
CDR3: CASSLDLAKNIQYF

size: .
D: .
J: TRBJ2-1
V: TRBV3-1/TRBV3-2
DNA: TGTGCCAGCAGCCCTCTAGAGGAAGAGCAGTTCTTC
CDR3: CASSPLEEEQFF

size: .
D: TRBD1
J: TRBJ2-7
V: TRBV5-1
DNA: TGCGCCAGCAGCCCGGGACAGGGGGCAAAGCAGTACTTC
CDR3: CASSPGQGAKQYF

size: .
D: .
J: TRBJ2-7
V: TRBV5-6
DNA: TGTGCCAGCAGTTTTTCAGGGGGGAGCTCCTACGAGCAGTACTTC
CDR3: CASSFSGGSSYEQYF

size: .
D: TRBD2
J: TRBJ2-1
V: TRBV11-2
DNA: TGTGCCAGCAGCTTAGTAGCGGGAGGGACTATATACAATGAGCAGTTCTTC
CDR3: CASSLVAGGTIYNEQFF

size: .
D: .
J: TRBJ1-4
V: TRBV11-2
DNA: TGTGCCAGCAGCTTATGGTCAGGTTCTAATGAAAAACTGTTTTTT
CDR3: CASSLWSGSNEKLFF

size: .
D: .
J: TRBJ1-2
V: TRBV18
DNA: TGTGCCAGCTCACCTCCAGTAATCTATGGCTACACCTTC
CDR3: CASSPPVIYGYTF

size: few
D: TRBD2
J: TRBJ2-7
V: TRBV5-1
DNA: TGCGCCAGCAGCAGGACTAGCCCGGCGTACGAGCAGTACTTC
CDR3: CASSRTSPAYEQYF

size: .
D: TRBD1
J: TRBJ2-7
V: TRBV7-3
DNA: TGTGCCAGCAGCCCCGGTCCGGGACAGTACGAGCAGTACTTC
CDR3: CASSPGPGQYEQYF

size: .
D: .
J: TRBJ2-1
V: TRBV7-9
DNA: TGTGCCAGCAGCTTAGAAGGGGGAGGGCCACTAAATGAGCAGTTCTTC
CDR3: CASSLEGGGPLNEQFF